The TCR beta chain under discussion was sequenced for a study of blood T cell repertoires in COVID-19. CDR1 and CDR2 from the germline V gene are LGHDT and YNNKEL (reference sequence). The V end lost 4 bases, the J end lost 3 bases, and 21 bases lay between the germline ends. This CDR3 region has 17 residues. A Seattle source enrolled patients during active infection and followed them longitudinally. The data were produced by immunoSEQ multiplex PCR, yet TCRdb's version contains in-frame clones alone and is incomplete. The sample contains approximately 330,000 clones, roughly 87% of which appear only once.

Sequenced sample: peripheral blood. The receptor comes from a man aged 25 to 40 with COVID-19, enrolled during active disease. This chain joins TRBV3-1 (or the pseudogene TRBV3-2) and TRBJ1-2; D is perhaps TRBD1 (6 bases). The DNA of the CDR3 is TGTGCCAGCAGCCTCACCCCTAGGGGGACACCAGACTATGGCTACACCTTC. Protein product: CASSLTPRGTPDYGYTF.